The T cell receptor (beta chain) described here comes from a study of vaccination and CD4 T cells after COVID-19. Whole-study context: Convalescents were six males and four females, two of them Hispanic. A CEFX pool, an HIV-1 Nef pool, or no peptide went to control cultures.

Treatment: roughly 10-day PBMC culture with coronavirus spike peptide pools or control peptides (ViraFEST assay). Alongside roughly 10 IU/ml IL-2 and 10 ug/ml peptide pools, PBMCs were cultured at two million per well. Note on this clonotype: Its antigen is not known.

This CDR3 region has 15 residues. V lost 4 bases to trimming and J lost 5 bases, with 15 bases between them. Germline V gives CDR1 SGHTA, CDR2 FQGTGA. The assay that was used to sequence DNA from cultured CD4+ T cells was the Oncomine TCR Beta short-read assay. Researchers extracted genomic DNA from CD4+ T cells that had been cultured. TCRdb recomputed calls from the PCR reads with MiXCR, one row per CDR3 protein. The sample lists approximately 16,000 distinct CDR3 sequences, about 76% occurring once. The chain links TRBV7-3 to TRBJ2-1, with D perhaps matching TRBD1 (5 bases). The TCR comes from a human donor who had recovered from COVID-19. Sample: CD4+ T cells from blood, cultured in vitro. CDR3 DNA: TGTGCCAGCAGCTCTATACCCACAGGACACAATGAGCAGTTCTTC. This translates into CASSSIPTGHNEQFF. Full variable domain (rest looked up from reference TRBV7-3 and TRBJ2-1): GAGVSQTPSNKVTEKGKYVELRCDPISGHTALYWYRQSLGQGPEFLIYFQGTGAADDSGLPNDRFFAVRPEGSVSTLKIQRTERGDSAVYLCASSSIPTGHNEQFFGPGTRLTVL.